A selection of T cell receptor beta chains follows, all from one sample in a study of shared clonotypes between healthy human individuals. Only in-frame clones appear in the TCRdb table, and some are missing; sequencing was by immunoSEQ multiplex PCR. The table lists 2 million to 3 million clones, over 85% of them singletons. Sequenced sample: naive CD4+ T cells from PBMCs. These receptors were taken from a man younger than 30 in good health. Some clones in this sample may be carry-over from other donors' samples. The CDR3 runs from the conserved cysteine through the conserved F or W. Fields, in order: J gene, V gene, CDR3 protein.

J: TRBJ1-3
V: TRBV19
CDR3: CASSDPGSGNTIYF

J: TRBJ2-7
V: TRBV18
CDR3: CASSIARDPAYEQYF

J: TRBJ1-1
V: TRBV5-1
CDR3: CASSLDTGNTEAFF

J: TRBJ2-1
V: TRBV11-1
CDR3: CASSPGLAGGPNEQFF

J: TRBJ2-1
V: TRBV15
CDR3: CATSRDYSRPNEQFF

J: TRBJ1-1
V: TRBV5-1
CDR3: CASSVGTNTKAFF

J: TRBJ2-7
V: TRBV4-1
CDR3: CASSQGGTEQGGQYF

J: TRBJ2-1
V: TRBV28
CDR3: CASNRVTYENNEQFF

J: TRBJ2-7
V: TRBV5-4
CDR3: CASSSQGASYEQYF

J: TRBJ2-7
V: TRBV7-6
CDR3: CASSLWSYEQYF

J: TRBJ2-5
V: TRBV5-4
CDR3: CASSPADVGFGETQYF

J: TRBJ1-1
V: TRBV5-1
CDR3: CASSLEGENTEAFF

J: TRBJ2-1
V: TRBV9
CDR3: CASSAGTSGDNEQFF

J: TRBJ1-3
V: TRBV5-5
CDR3: CASSLAAGNTIYF

J: TRBJ2-1
V: TRBV5-1
CDR3: CASSLGGSLGYNEQFF

J: TRBJ2-1
V: TRBV18
CDR3: CASSPRTSGAYNEQFF

J: TRBJ2-3
V: TRBV7-9
CDR3: CASALAGGHTDTQYF

J: TRBJ2-3
V: TRBV11-3
CDR3: CASSSGTFQPTDTQYF

J: TRBJ2-7
V: TRBV5-1
CDR3: CASSLRGPYEQYF

J: TRBJ1-2
V: TRBV5-1
CDR3: CASSASSGYTF